This passage covers 19 T cell receptor beta chains from one sample sequenced in a study of cytomegalovirus exposure and HLA in healthy donors. With 60 Vbeta and 13 Jbeta primers, the PCR was carried out. Sequenced by immunoSEQ multiplex PCR; TCRdb stores in-frame clones only, minus some. The table lists some 130,000 clones, with approximately 1.7% in the top ten. The sample consisted of PBMCs. These TCRs come from a man aged 18 to 29 in good health and CMV-seronegative.

This rearrangement joins TRBV5-5 to TRBJ1-5, with D possibly matching TRBD1 (6 bases). The V gene's germline CDR1 is SGHKS and CDR2 YYEKEE (reference sequence). V lost 4 bases and J 5 bases, leaving 19 bases between the germline ends. The CDR3 is 16 residues long. In DNA, the CDR3 is TGTGCCAGCAGCCCGCTTACAGGGCGGCGGGATCAGCCCCAGCATTTT. Protein product: CASSPLTGRRDQPQHF.

The rearrangement joins TRBV7-9 to TRBJ1-4, with TRBD1 as a possible D gene (6 bases). The CDR3 totals 11 residues. Germline V CDR1 and CDR2: SEHNR, FQNEAQ (reference sequence). Trimming removed 3 bases at V and 11 bases at J, with 7 bases between. The CDR3 loop is CASSFQGKLFF. The CDR3 DNA is TGTGCCAGCAGCTTCCAGGGGAAACTGTTTTTT.

CDR3 sequence reads: CASSVRTSGGPQYF. The CDR3 coding sequence is TGTGCCAGCAGCGTACGAACTAGCGGGGGACCACAGTACTTC. V usage is TRBV9 and J usage is TRBJ2-4; 11 bases are a match to TRBD2. V was pared by 1 base and J by 13 bases, with 7 bases of the junction left unmatched. Looked up from germline, CDR1 is SGDLS and CDR2 is YYNGEE. There are 14 residues in the CDR3.

The V and J genes are TRBV5-1 and TRBJ2-5, with D tentatively TRBD2 (6 bases). Germline CDR1 reads SGHRS; CDR2 reads YFSETQ. V lost 4 bases and J lost 5, with 18 bases in between. The CDR3 is 15 residues long. The CDR3 DNA reads TGCGCCAGCAGCCCCTTGGAGGGCCGAAGGGAGACCCAGTACTTC. The encoded protein is CASSPLEGRRETQYF.

This chain links TRBV28 with TRBJ2-1; a possible D gene is TRBD2 (5 bases). The CDR3 is 14 amino acids. The ends were cut back, 7 bases at V and 6 bases at J, with 16 bases in the middle. Per the germline V gene, CDR1 is MDHEN and CDR2 is SYDVKM. This CDR3 reads CASTGVMVINEQFF. The CDR3 DNA follows: TGTGCCAGCACCGGGGTCATGGTAATCAATGAGCAGTTCTTC. Supplemented by reference TRBV28 and TRBJ2-1, the full variable domain reads DVKVTQSSRYLVKRTGEKVFLECVQDMDHENMFWYRQDPGLGLRLIYFSYDVKMKEKGDIPEGYSVSREKKERFSLILESASTNQTSMYLCASTGVMVINEQFFGPGTRLTVL.

The J gene is TRBJ2-3, the V gene TRBV7-8; weak D call: TRBD2 (7 bases). Trimming cost V 1 base and J 1 base, with 15 bases left between them. Germline assignment: CDR1 SGHVS and CDR2 FQNEAQ. The CDR3 loop spans 17 amino acids. The CDR3 here is CASSLGGGALRTDTQYF. The CDR3 DNA reads as TGTGCCAGCAGCTTAGGTGGGGGGGCACTTCGCACAGATACGCAGTATTTT.

The chain links TRBV5-1 to TRBJ2-1, with TRBD2 as a possible D gene (6 bases). Germline CDR1 SGHRS, CDR2 YFSETQ. Trimming removed 2 bases at V and 0 bases at J, with 12 bases between. The CDR3 extends over 16 amino acids. CDR3: CASSLTAGSSYNEQFF. For the CDR3, the DNA is TGCGCCAGCAGCTTAACGGCGGGGAGCTCCTACAATGAGCAGTTCTTC.

J is TRBJ2-7 and V is TRBV5-1; 8 nucleotides match TRBD2. The ends lost 0 bases at V and 2 bases at J; junction bases unmatched: 1. Germline V gene sequence: CDR1 SGHRS, CDR2 YFSETQ. There are 14 residues in the CDR3. The CDR3 loop reads CASSLEAGAYEQYF. CDR3 DNA: TGCGCCAGCAGCTTGGAAGCGGGAGCCTACGAGCAGTACTTC.

The chain uses TRBV4-3 and TRBJ2-1; TRBD2 agrees at 10 bases. The CDR3 has 19 residues. The V gene end was trimmed by 1 base and the J gene end by 7 bases; junction bases not matched to a gene: 16. Germline CDR1 LGHNA, CDR2 YSLEER. The CDR3: CASSQGGASGSTRMNEQFF. The CDR3 nucleotides read TGCGCCAGCAGCCAAGGGGGGGCTAGCGGGAGTACCCGGATGAATGAGCAGTTCTTC.

The chain couples TRBV15 to TRBJ1-5, with D unresolved. Germline lookup yields CDR1 LNHNV and CDR2 YYDKDF (reference sequence). Trimming removed 0 bases from V and 5 bases from J, with 5 bases in between. The CDR3 loop spans 13 amino acids. CDR3 in amino acids: CATSRETHQPQHF. The CDR3 DNA reads TGTGCCACCAGCAGAGAGACACATCAGCCCCAGCATTTT.

The gene calls are TRBV9 and TRBJ2-2; D ambiguous. V gave up 2 bases and J gave up 2 bases, with 4 bases separating them. Germline V gives CDR1 SGDLS, CDR2 YYNGEE. CDR3 length: 13 amino acids. The CDR3 bases are TGTGCCAGCAGCGTCCCTAACACCGGGGAGCTGTTTTTT. It translates to CASSVPNTGELFF.

This chain uses TRBV5-5 with TRBJ2-7, with D possibly matching TRBD1 (5 bases). The CDR3 is 12 residues long. Germline lookup yields CDR1 SGHKS and CDR2 YYEKEE (reference sequence). The V gene lost 4 bases and the J gene lost 5 bases, with 10 bases spanning the gap. CDR3 sequence (DNA): TGTGCCAGCAGCCCGTGGGGCCACGAGCAGTACTTC. As protein: CASSPWGHEQYF.

The rearrangement links TRBV5-1 to TRBJ2-2, with TRBD2 as a possible D gene (7 bases). V lost 0 bases to trimming and J lost 0 bases, with 12 bases between them. Germline V CDR1 and CDR2: SGHRS, YFSETQ. This CDR3 is 17 amino acids long. The DNA for the CDR3 is TGCGCCAGCAGCTTGGTACGGGGGGCCCCGAACACCGGGGAGCTGTTTTTT. This sequence encodes CASSLVRGAPNTGELFF.

The CDR3 DNA is TGTGCCAGCAAGGAGGCCGGGGAGCTGTTTTTT. Its protein is CASKEAGELFF. The rearrangement links TRBV6-1 to TRBJ2-2, with D possibly TRBD2 on 5 matching bases. V gave up 7 bases and J gave up 6 bases, with 6 bases separating them. Germline V CDR1 and CDR2: MNHNS, SASEGT. This CDR3 comprises 11 residues.

The V call is TRBV29-1, the J call TRBJ2-3; 9 bases match TRBD2. Germline assignment: CDR1 SQVTM and CDR2 ANQGSEA. The CDR3 spans 16 residues. V dropped 3 bases and J dropped 0; count of bases not matched to a gene: 7. CDR3 nucleotide sequence: TGCAGCGTTGAGGGTCGGACTAGCGTAAGCACAGATACGCAGTATTTT. Protein product: CSVEGRTSVSTDTQYF.

Notes on this clone: At one end, the junction sequence differs from germline, possibly due to a read error. V usage is TRBV5-1 and J usage is TRBJ2-3, with D maybe TRBD2 (5 bases). CDR1 and CDR2 from the germline V gene are SGHRS and YFSETQ. The CDR3 covers 15 residues. In DNA, the CDR3 is TGCGCCAGCCGCGAAGGGTCTAGCCGCACAGATACGCGGTATTTT. Its protein product is CASREGSSRTDTRYF.

CDR3 in amino acids: CASSLQAGYYEQYF. The CDR3 nucleotides read TGTGCCAGCAGCTTACAGGCGGGCTACTACGAGCAGTACTTC. This chain connects TRBV11-2 to TRBJ2-7, with D maybe TRBD2 (5 bases). Trimming took 2 bases from V and 3 from J, leaving 11 bases between them. Germline assignment: CDR1 SGHAT and CDR2 FQNNGV. The CDR3 is 14 residues long.

This chain joins TRBV28 and TRBJ1-4; no definite D call. The CDR3 is 14 amino acids. Germline CDR1 MDHEN, CDR2 SYDVKM. The germline V and J ends were trimmed by 6 bases and 7 bases, with 15 bases remaining between them. The CDR3 here is CASRPNGRSEKLFF. CDR3 nucleotide sequence: TGTGCCAGCAGGCCGAATGGGAGGTCTGAAAAACTGTTTTTT.

This chain connects TRBV2 to TRBJ2-2, with D possibly TRBD2 on 5 matching bases. Trimming pared 10 bases from V and 6 bases from J, leaving 21 bases between. CDR3 length equals 15 residues. Germline values: CDR1 SNHLY, CDR2 FYNNEI. The CDR3 loop reads CATPSDSAGAGELFF. The CDR3 coding sequence is TGTGCCACCCCGTCGGACTCCGCCGGGGCCGGGGAGCTGTTTTTT.